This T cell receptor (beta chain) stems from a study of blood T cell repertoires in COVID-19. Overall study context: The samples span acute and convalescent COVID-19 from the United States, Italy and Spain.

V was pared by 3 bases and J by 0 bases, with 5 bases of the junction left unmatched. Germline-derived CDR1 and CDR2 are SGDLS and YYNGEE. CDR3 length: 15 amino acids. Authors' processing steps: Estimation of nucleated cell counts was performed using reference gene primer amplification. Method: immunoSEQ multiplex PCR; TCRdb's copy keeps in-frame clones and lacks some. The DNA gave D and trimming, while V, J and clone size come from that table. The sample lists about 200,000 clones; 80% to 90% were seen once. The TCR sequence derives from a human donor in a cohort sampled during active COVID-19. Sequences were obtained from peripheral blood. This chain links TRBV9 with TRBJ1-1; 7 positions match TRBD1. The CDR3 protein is CASSATGTVNTEAFF. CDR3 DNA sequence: TGTGCCAGCAGCGCTACCGGGACAGTGAACACTGAAGCTTTCTTT.